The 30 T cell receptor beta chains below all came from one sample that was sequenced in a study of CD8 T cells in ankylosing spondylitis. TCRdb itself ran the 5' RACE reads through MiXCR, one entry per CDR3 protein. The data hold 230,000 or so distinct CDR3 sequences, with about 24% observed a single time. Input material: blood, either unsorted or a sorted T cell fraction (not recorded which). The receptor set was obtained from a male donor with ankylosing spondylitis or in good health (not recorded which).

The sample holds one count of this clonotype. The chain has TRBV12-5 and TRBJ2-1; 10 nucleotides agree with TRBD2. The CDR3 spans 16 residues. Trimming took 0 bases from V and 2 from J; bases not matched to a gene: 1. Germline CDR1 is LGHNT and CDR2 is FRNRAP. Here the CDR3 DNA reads TGTGCTAGTGGTTTGGTACTAGCGGGGACCTACAATGAGCAGTTCTTC. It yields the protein CASGLVLAGTYNEQFF.

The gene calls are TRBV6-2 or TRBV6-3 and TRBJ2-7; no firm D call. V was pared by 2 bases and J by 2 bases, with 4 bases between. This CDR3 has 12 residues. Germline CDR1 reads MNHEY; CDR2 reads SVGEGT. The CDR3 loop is CASSYSTYEQYF. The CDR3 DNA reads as TGTGCCAGCAGTTACAGTACCTACGAGCAGTACTTC.

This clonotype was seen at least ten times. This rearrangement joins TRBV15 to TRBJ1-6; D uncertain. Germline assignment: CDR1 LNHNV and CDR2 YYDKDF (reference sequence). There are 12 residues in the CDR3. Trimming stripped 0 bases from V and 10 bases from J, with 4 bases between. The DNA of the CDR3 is TGTGCCACCAGCAGAGATCACTCACCCCTCCACTTT. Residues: CATSRDHSPLHF.

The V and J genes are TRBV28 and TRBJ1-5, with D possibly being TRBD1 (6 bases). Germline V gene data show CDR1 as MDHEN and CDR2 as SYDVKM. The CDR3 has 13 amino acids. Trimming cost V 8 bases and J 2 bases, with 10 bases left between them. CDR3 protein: CASASGGNQPQHF. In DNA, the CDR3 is TGTGCCAGCGCGTCAGGGGGCAATCAGCCCCAGCATTTT.

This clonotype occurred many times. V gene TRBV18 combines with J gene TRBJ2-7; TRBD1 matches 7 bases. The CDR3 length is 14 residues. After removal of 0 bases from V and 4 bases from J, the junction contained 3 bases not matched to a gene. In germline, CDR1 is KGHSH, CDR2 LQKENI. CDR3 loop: CASSPPAQGYEQYF. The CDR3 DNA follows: TGTGCCAGCTCACCACCGGCACAGGGGTACGAGCAGTACTTC.

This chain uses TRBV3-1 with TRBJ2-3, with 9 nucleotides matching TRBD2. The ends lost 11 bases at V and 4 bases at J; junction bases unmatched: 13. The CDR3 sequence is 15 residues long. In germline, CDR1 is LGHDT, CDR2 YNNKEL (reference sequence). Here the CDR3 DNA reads TGTGCCTGCTGCCAAGACCGGACTAGCGCAGATACGCAGTATTTT. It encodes CACCQDRTSADTQYF.

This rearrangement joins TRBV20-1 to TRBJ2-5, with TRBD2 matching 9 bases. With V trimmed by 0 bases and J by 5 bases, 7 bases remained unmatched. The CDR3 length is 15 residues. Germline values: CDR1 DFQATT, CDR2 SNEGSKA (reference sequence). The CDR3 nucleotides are TGCAGTGCTAGAGATCCAGGCGGGGGGGTTGAGACCCAGTACTTC. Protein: CSARDPGGGVETQYF.

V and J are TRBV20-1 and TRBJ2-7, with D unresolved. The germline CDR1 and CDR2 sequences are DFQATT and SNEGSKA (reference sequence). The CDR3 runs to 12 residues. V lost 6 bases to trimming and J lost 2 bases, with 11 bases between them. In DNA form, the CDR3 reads TGCAGTGCCCTACCAGTGACCTACGAGCAGTACTTC. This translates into CSALPVTYEQYF.

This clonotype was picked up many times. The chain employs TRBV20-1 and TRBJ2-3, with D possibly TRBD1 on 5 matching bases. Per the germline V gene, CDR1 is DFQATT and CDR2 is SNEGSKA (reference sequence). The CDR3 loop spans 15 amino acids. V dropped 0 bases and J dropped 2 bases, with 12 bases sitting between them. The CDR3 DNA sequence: TGCAGTGCTAGAGATTTACAGGTCTACACAGATACGCAGTATTTT. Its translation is CSARDLQVYTDTQYF.

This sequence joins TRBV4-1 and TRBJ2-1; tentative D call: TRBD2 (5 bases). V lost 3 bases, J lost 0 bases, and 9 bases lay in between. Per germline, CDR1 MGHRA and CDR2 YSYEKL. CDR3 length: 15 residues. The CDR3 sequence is CASSQGSTSYNEQFF. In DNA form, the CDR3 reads TGCGCCAGCAGCCAGGGGAGTACCTCCTACAATGAGCAGTTCTTC.

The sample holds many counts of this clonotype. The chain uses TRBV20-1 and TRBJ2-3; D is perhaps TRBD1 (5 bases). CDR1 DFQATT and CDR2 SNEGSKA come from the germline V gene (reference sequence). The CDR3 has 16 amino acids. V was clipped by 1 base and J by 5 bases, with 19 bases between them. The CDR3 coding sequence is TGCAGTGCTAGAGGGGGCAAGGACCGTCACCTAGATACGCAGTATTTT. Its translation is CSARGGKDRHLDTQYF.

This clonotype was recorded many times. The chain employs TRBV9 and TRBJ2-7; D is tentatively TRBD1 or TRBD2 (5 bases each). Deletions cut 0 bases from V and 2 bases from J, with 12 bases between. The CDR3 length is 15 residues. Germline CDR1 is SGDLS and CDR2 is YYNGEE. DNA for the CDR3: TGTGCCAGCAGCGTAGGTTCGCAGGGACCCTACGAGCAGTACTTC. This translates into CASSVGSQGPYEQYF.

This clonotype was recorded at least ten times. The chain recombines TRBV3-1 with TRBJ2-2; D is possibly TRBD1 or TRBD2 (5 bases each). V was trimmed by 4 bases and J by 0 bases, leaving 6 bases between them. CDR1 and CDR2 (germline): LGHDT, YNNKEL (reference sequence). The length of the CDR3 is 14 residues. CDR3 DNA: TGTGCCAGCAGCCTGGGGGCGAACACCGGGGAGCTGTTTTTT. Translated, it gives CASSLGANTGELFF. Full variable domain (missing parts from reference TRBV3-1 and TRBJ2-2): DTAVSQTPKYLVTQMGNDKSIKCEQNLGHDTMYWYKQDSKKFLKIMFSYNNKELIINETVPNRFSPKSPDKAHLNLHINSLELGDSAVYFCASSLGANTGELFFGEGSRLTVL.

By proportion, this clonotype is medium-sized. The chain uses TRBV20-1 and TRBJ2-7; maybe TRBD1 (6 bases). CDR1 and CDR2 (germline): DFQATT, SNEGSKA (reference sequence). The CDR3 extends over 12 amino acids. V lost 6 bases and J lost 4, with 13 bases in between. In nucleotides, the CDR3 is TGCAGTGCAGAACCAACAGGGTACGAGCAGTACTTC. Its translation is CSAEPTGYEQYF.

The DNA of the CDR3 is TGCAGTGCTAGAGTTAGCGGGGGGGTCGCCTACAATGAGCAGTTCTTC. Translation gives CSARVSGGVAYNEQFF. This chain links TRBV20-1 with TRBJ2-1; 11 positions match TRBD2. V was pared by 1 base and J by 2 bases, with 4 bases of the junction left unmatched. This CDR3 spans 16 amino acids. CDR1 and CDR2 (germline): DFQATT, SNEGSKA (reference sequence).

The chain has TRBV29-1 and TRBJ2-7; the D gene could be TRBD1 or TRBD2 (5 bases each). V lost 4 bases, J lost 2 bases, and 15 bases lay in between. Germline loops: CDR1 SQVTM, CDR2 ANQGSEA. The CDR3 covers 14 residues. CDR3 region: CSVAFRDGAYEQYF. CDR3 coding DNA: TGCAGCGTTGCCTTCCGGGACGGTGCCTACGAGCAGTACTTC.

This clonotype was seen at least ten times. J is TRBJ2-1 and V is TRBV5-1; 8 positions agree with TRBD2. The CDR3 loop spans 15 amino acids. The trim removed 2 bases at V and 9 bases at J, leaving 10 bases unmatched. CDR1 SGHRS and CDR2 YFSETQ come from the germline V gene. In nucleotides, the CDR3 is TGCGCCAGCAGCTTAGGTGGCGGGGGGCACGGTGAGCAGTTCTTC. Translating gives CASSLGGGGHGEQFF. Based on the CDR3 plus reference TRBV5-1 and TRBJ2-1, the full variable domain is KAGVTQTPRYLIKTRGQQVTLSCSPISGHRSVSWYQQTPGQGLQFLFEYFSETQRNKGNFPGRFSGRQFSNSRSEMNVSTLELGDSALYLCASSLGGGGHGEQFFGPGTRLTVL.

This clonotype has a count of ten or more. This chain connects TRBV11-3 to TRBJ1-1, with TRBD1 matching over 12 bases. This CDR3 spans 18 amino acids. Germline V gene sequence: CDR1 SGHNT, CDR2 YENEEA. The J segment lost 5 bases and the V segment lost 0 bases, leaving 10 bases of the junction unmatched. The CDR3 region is CASSLEQWWGQGATEAFF. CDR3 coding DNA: TGTGCCAGCAGCTTAGAACAGTGGTGGGGACAGGGGGCGACTGAAGCTTTCTTT.

CDR3 coding DNA: TGTGCCAGCAGTTCCGGGGCTAACTCCTACGAGCAGTACTTC. This codes for CASSSGANSYEQYF. V gene TRBV12-3 or TRBV12-4 combines with J gene TRBJ2-7, with D perhaps assigned TRBD1 or TRBD2 (5 bases each). The CDR3 has 14 amino acids. Trimming left V 4 bases short and J 0 bases short, with 10 bases between.

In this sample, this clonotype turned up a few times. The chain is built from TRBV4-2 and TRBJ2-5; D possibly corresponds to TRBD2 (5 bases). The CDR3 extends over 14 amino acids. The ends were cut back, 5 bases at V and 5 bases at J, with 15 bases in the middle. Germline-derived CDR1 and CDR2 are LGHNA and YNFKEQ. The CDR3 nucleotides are TGTGCCAGCAGCGATGCCTTAGCGTCGGAGACCCAGTACTTC. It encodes CASSDALASETQYF.

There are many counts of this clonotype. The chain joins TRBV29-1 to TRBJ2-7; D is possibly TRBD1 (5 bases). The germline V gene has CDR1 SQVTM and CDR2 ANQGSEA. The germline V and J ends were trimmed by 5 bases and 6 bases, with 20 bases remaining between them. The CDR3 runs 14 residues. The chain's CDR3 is CSVRLGSGLGEQYF. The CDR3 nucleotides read TGCAGCGTTAGATTGGGTTCAGGGTTGGGCGAGCAGTACTTC.

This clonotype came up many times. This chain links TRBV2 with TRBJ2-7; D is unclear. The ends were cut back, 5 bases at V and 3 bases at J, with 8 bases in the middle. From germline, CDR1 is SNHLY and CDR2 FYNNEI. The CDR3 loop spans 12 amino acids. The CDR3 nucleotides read TGTGCCAGCAGTTTACACAACTACGAGCAGTACTTC. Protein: CASSLHNYEQYF. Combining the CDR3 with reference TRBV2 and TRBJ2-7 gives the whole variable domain EPEVTQTPSHQVTQMGQEVILRCVPISNHLYFYWYRQILGQKVEFLVSFYNNEISEKSEIFDDQFSVERPDGSNFTLKIRSTKLEDSAMYFCASSLHNYEQYFGPGTRLTVT.

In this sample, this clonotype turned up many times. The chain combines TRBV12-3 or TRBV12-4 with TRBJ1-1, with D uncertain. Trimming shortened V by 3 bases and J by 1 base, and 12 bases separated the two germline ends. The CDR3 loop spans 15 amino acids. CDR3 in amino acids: CASSLGDERNTEAFF. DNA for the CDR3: TGTGCCAGCAGTTTGGGCGATGAGAGGAACACTGAAGCTTTCTTT.

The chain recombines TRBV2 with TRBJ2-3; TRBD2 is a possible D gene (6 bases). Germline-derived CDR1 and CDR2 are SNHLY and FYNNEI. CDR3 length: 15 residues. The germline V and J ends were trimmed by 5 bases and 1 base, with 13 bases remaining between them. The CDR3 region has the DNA TGTGCCAGCAGTCCGACTAGTATCCGCACAGATACGCAGTATTTT. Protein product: CASSPTSIRTDTQYF.

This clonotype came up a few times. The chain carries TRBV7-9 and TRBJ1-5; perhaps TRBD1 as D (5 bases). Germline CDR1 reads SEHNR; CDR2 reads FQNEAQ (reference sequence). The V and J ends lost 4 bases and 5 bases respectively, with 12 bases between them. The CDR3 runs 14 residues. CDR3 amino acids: CASSYGQGHQPQHF. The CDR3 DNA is TGTGCCAGCAGCTACGGGCAGGGACATCAGCCCCAGCATTTT.

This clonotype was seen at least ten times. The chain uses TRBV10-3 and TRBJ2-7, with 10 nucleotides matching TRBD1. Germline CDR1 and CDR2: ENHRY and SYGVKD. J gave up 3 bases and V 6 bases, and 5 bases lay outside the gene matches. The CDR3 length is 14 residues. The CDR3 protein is CAISPGTGDYEQYF. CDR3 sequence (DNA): TGTGCCATCAGCCCTGGGACAGGGGACTACGAGCAGTACTTC.

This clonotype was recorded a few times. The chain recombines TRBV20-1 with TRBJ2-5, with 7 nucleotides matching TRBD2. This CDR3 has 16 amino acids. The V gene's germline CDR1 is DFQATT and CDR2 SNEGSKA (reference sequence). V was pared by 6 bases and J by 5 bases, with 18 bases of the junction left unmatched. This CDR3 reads CSARRGFGGNSETQYF. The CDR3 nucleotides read TGCAGTGCCAGGCGGGGGTTCGGGGGAAACTCGGAGACCCAGTACTTC.

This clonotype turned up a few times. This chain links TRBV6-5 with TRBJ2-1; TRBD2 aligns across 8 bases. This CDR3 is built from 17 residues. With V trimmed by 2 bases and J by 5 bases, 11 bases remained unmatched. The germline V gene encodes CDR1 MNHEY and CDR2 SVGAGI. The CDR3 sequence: CASSYQPTSGPNNEQFF. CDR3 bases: TGTGCCAGCAGTTACCAACCCACTAGCGGACCGAACAATGAGCAGTTCTTC.

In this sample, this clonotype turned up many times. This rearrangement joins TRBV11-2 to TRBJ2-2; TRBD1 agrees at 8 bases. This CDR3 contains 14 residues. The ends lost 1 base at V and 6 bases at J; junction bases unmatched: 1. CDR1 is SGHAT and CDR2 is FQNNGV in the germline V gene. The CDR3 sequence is CASSLVQGAGELFF. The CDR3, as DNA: TGTGCCAGCAGCTTAGTACAGGGGGCCGGGGAGCTGTTTTTT.

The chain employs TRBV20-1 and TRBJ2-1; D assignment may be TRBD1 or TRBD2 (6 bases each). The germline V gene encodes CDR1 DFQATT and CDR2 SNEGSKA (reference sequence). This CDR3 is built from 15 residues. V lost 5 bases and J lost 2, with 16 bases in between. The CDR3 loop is CSAAGEVGTYNEQFF. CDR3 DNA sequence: TGCAGTGCTGCAGGGGAGGTTGGCACCTACAATGAGCAGTTCTTC.